This T cell receptor (beta chain) was captured in a study of Ad26.COV2.S vaccination and SARS-CoV-2 variants. Study information: Ad26.COV2.S shots went into the muscle once or twice, 56 days apart.

Sample treatment: approximately 18 received Ad26.COV2.S at low or high dose, single or two shots; roughly five received placebo; per-sample allocation not given. All samples were drawn on day 63, counting from the first vaccine or placebo injection. In Boston, the donor was an adult between 18-55 years of age. From germline, CDR1 is MNHEY and CDR2 SVGEGT. This CDR3 contains 15 residues. The V end was cut by 0 bases, the J end by 0 bases, with 9 bases between. Generated by immunoSEQ multiplex PCR, the TCRdb table keeps only in-frame clones and is missing some. The repertoire has roughly 350,000 clones, roughly 89% of them found once; the top ten carry 5%.

The source was peripheral blood, collected in a trial of Ad26.COV2.S vaccine versus placebo. The TCR originated in a person between 18 and 59 years old who received the Ad26.COV2.S COVID-19 vaccine or a placebo. The V call is TRBV6-2 or TRBV6-3, the J call TRBJ2-7; possibly TRBD2 for D (6 bases). The CDR3 DNA reads as TGTGCCAGCAGTTACTCGGGAGGCCTCTCCTACGAGCAGTACTTC. It specifies CASSYSGGLSYEQYF.